A selection of T cell receptor beta chains follows, all from one sample in a study of shared T cell receptors in the human thymus. Profiling relied on immunoSEQ multiplex PCR, and the TCRdb table lists in-frame clones only, not all of them. The sample has hundreds of thousands of clones, about 89% seen once. Separately, the same data were catalogued under a study of human thymus T cells.

Specimen: thymocytes. These receptors were collected from a boy younger than two with a congenital heart defect. The CDR3 runs from the conserved cysteine through the conserved F or W. The order of the fields is CDR3 protein, CDR3 DNA, J gene, CDR3 length, D gene, V gene, clone size. D genes are given only for firm matches. Size tells how often a clone was seen (once, few, many) or the class of an expanded clone, and some rows leave it out.

CDR3: CASSLGQGGTEAFF
DNA: TGTGCCAGCAGTTTAGGACAGGGGGGCACTGAAGCTTTCTTT
J: TRBJ1-1
length: 14
D: TRBD1
V: TRBV28
size: .

CDR3: CATRKTEVNEKLFF
DNA: TGTGCCACAAGGAAGACAGAAGTAAATGAAAAACTGTTTTTT
J: TRBJ1-4
length: 14
D: .
V: TRBV28
size: .

CDR3: CASSLGHPRAEAFF
DNA: TGTGCCAGCAGTTTAGGGCATCCCAGGGCTGAAGCTTTCTTT
J: TRBJ1-1
length: 14
D: .
V: TRBV28
size: few

CDR3: CASSLAREDYEQYF
DNA: TGTGCCAGCAGCTTAGCGCGGGAGGACTACGAGCAGTACTTC
J: TRBJ2-7
length: 14
D: TRBD2
V: TRBV7-2
size: .

CDR3: CSVADRGLRDTQYF
DNA: TGCAGCGTTGCGGACAGGGGGCTTCGGGATACGCAGTATTTT
J: TRBJ2-3
length: 14
D: TRBD1
V: TRBV29-1
size: .

CDR3: CASSLRDRDDNEQFF
DNA: TGTGCCAGCAGCCTCCGGGACAGGGATGACAATGAGCAGTTCTTC
J: TRBJ2-1
length: 15
D: TRBD1
V: TRBV7-9
size: .

CDR3: CASSLLDRANYGYTF
DNA: TGTGCCAGCAGCTTATTGGACAGGGCGAACTATGGCTACACCTTC
J: TRBJ1-2
length: 15
D: TRBD1
V: TRBV7-8
size: .

CDR3: CASSGTGRLAYEQYF
DNA: TGTGCCAGCAGTGGGACAGGGCGGTTAGCCTACGAGCAGTACTTC
J: TRBJ2-7
length: 15
D: TRBD1
V: TRBV28
size: .

CDR3: CASSQDWSLGVPNEQFF
DNA: TGCGCCAGCAGCCAAGATTGGTCTCTAGGTGTCCCCAATGAGCAGTTCTTC
J: TRBJ2-1
length: 17
D: .
V: TRBV4-1
size: .

CDR3: CASGLSEQYF
DNA: TGTGCCAGCGGTCTCAGCGAGCAGTACTTC
J: TRBJ2-7
length: 10
D: .
V: TRBV27
size: .

CDR3: CASSWDTGTRGTGELFF
DNA: TGTGCCAGCAGTTGGGATACCGGGACTAGGGGCACCGGGGAGCTGTTTTTT
J: TRBJ2-2
length: 17
D: TRBD2
V: TRBV27
size: .

CDR3: CASSPGGSTGELFF
DNA: TGTGCCAGCAGTCCTGGGGGGAGCACCGGGGAGCTGTTTTTT
J: TRBJ2-2
length: 14
D: .
V: TRBV7-2
size: .

CDR3: CASRPLAGELDTQYF
DNA: TGTGCCAGCAGACCACTAGCGGGAGAACTAGATACGCAGTATTTT
J: TRBJ2-3
length: 15
D: TRBD2
V: TRBV2
size: .

CDR3: CASSLDRGPETQYF
DNA: TGTGCCAGCAGCTTAGATCGAGGCCCAGAGACCCAGTACTTC
J: TRBJ2-5
length: 14
D: .
V: TRBV7-9
size: .

CDR3: CASSQGGLITDTQYF
DNA: TGCGCCAGCAGCCAAGGCGGACTGATCACAGATACGCAGTATTTT
J: TRBJ2-3
length: 15
D: .
V: TRBV4-3
size: .

CDR3: CASFYTGDVGTEAFF
DNA: TGTGCCAGCTTCTACACAGGGGATGTAGGTACTGAAGCTTTCTTT
J: TRBJ1-1
length: 15
D: TRBD1
V: TRBV5-5
size: .

CDR3: CASSLGGDEQFF
DNA: TGTGCCAGCAGCTTAGGCGGGGATGAGCAGTTCTTC
J: TRBJ2-1
length: 12
D: .
V: TRBV13
size: .

CDR3: CASSHYRSGSTYEQYF
DNA: TGTGCCAGCAGTCACTACCGATCCGGGTCTACCTACGAGCAGTACTTC
J: TRBJ2-7
length: 16
D: .
V: TRBV27
size: .

CDR3: CASSQVQGEAGELFF
DNA: TGCGCCAGCAGCCAAGTTCAGGGTGAGGCCGGGGAGCTGTTTTTT
J: TRBJ2-2
length: 15
D: .
V: TRBV4-3
size: .

CDR3: CASSQDKWTGGSGANVLTF
DNA: TGCGCCAGCAGCCAAGATAAATGGACAGGGGGCTCTGGGGCCAACGTCCTGACTTTC
J: TRBJ2-6
length: 19
D: TRBD1
V: TRBV4-3
size: .

CDR3: CASSLPRVSGTEAFF
DNA: TGTGCCAGTAGCCTACCCAGGGTCTCGGGCACTGAAGCTTTCTTT
J: TRBJ1-1
length: 15
D: .
V: TRBV19
size: .

CDR3: CASSQVRRDRASGELFF
DNA: TGTGCCAGCAGCCAAGTGAGGAGGGACAGGGCATCCGGGGAGCTGTTTTTT
J: TRBJ2-2
length: 17
D: TRBD1
V: TRBV4-2
size: .

CDR3: CASSLFHKRDSNTEAFF
DNA: TGTGCCAGCAGTTTATTTCATAAGCGGGATTCGAACACTGAAGCTTTCTTT
J: TRBJ1-1
length: 17
D: .
V: TRBV28
size: .

CDR3: CAGEGIDTEAFF
DNA: TGTGCTGGGGAGGGGATCGACACTGAAGCTTTCTTT
J: TRBJ1-1
length: 12
D: .
V: TRBV7-9
size: .

CDR3: CASSYYDRVQTQEHQPQHF
DNA: TGTGCCAGCAGCTATTACGACAGGGTACAAACCCAGGAGCATCAGCCCCAGCATTTT
J: TRBJ1-5
length: 19
D: TRBD1
V: TRBV5-8
size: .

CDR3: CASSNIAGKYEQYF
DNA: TGTGCCAGCAGCAACATAGCGGGAAAATACGAGCAGTACTTC
J: TRBJ2-7
length: 14
D: TRBD2
V: TRBV14
size: .

CDR3: CASSHGGDYGYTF
DNA: TGTGCCAGCAGTCACGGGGGGGACTATGGCTACACCTTC
J: TRBJ1-2
length: 13
D: .
V: TRBV6-1
size: .

CDR3: CASSQVGTGRVTTDTQYF
DNA: TGTGCCAGCAGCCAAGTCGGGACAGGGAGGGTAACGACAGATACGCAGTATTTT
J: TRBJ2-3
length: 18
D: TRBD1
V: TRBV4-2
size: .

CDR3: CSGARTRTDTQYF
DNA: TGCAGCGGCGCTCGGACTCGCACAGATACGCAGTATTTT
J: TRBJ2-3
length: 13
D: .
V: TRBV29-1
size: .

CDR3: CASSQESPSGKMNTEAFF
DNA: TGTGCCAGCAGCCAAGAAAGTCCGTCGGGAAAAATGAACACTGAAGCTTTCTTT
J: TRBJ1-1
length: 18
D: .
V: TRBV4-2
size: .

CDR3: CASSASLLYNEQFF
DNA: TGCGCCAGCAGTGCTAGCCTATTATACAATGAGCAGTTCTTC
J: TRBJ2-1
length: 14
D: .
V: TRBV10-2
size: .